This paragraph covers one T cell receptor beta chain sequence. Its antigen is still unknown. This record comes from a study of shared clonotypes between healthy human individuals. Findings and caveats of the study: Clonotype sharing among donors likely depends on sequencing depth.

CDR3 length: 19 amino acids. With V trimmed by 6 bases and J by 7 bases, 23 bases remained unmatched. CDR1 is MGHRA, CDR2 YSYEKL, per germline. Per the study methods: ImmunoSEQ only sent back junction sequences with no quality scores, so filtering was done differently. The protocol was immunoSEQ multiplex PCR, while the TCRdb copy is restricted to in-frame clones and leaves out a portion. That table is the source of V, J and clone size, and D and trimming were worked out from the DNA. The table has about 2 million clones, roughly 94% seen once. The J gene is TRBJ1-2, the V gene TRBV4-1; 10 nucleotides match TRBD1. This TCR was recovered from a man aged 18 to 29 in good health. The sequenced sample consisted of naive CD4+ T cells sorted from blood. Subset of the sample: CD45RA+ positively selected. The CDR3 DNA follows: TGCGCCAGCAGTCAGTTTGCTTCCGGCGGACAGGGGGTTCTGTTTGGCTACACCTTC. Its protein is CASSQFASGGQGVLFGYTF.